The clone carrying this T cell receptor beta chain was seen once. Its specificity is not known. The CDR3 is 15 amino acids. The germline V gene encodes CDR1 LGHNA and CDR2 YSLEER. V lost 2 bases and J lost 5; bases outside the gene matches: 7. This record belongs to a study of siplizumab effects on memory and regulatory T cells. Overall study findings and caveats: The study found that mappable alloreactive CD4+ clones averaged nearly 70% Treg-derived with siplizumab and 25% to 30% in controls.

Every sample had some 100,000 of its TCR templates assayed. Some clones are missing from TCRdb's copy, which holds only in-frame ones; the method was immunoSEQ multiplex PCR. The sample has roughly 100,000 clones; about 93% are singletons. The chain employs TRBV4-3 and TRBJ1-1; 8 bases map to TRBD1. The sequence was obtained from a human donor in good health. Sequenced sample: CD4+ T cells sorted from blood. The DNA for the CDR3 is TGCGCCAGCAGCCAACAGGGGGCCACGGAGACTGAAGCTTTCTTT. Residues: CASSQQGATETEAFF.